This TCR beta chain appears in the sequencing data of a study of blood T cells in healthy people across ages. Study-level findings and limits: The unknown donor CMV status may have confounded expanded clonotype changes.

Trimming cost V 2 bases and J 2 bases, with 9 bases left between them. The CDR3 is made up of 14 amino acids. Germline CDR1 is MGHDK and CDR2 is SYGVNS. The table lists this clonotype with a few counts. Its antigen remains unidentified. A second PCR of roughly 7 to 11 cycles used a sample-barcoded 5' primer and a J-beta primer mix. TCRdb fed the 5' RACE reads into MiXCR, producing one record per CDR3 protein. The table lists over a million distinct CDR3 sequences, roughly 45% of them singletons. The source material was blood. This receptor was identified in a woman aged 18-30 years in good health. The chain employs TRBV25-1 and TRBJ2-5; D is unclear. The CDR3: CASSEPGRQETQYF. The CDR3 DNA reads TGTGCCAGCAGTGAACCCGGCAGGCAAGAGACCCAGTACTTC.